A single T cell receptor (beta chain) is shown here with its context. This entry belongs to a study of cytotoxic CD8 clonotypes in ibrutinib-treated CLL. The CDR3 runs to 14 residues. Trimming removed 5 bases from V and 8 bases from J, with 15 bases in between. Germline V lookup: CDR1 SGHAT, CDR2 FQNNGV. Sequencing used immunoSEQ multiplex PCR; TCRdb keeps in-frame clones, though not all of them. Among around 14,000 clones listed, under 65% were seen once. Source: PBMCs, taken at an approximately 26-month disease-progression time point, from a patient treated with ibrutinib. This receptor was taken from a human donor with chronic lymphocytic leukemia. The chain combines TRBV11-2 with TRBJ1-4; D call uncertain. CDR3 bases: TGTGCCAGCAGCCCCGGGGTATCGGTAGAAAAACTGTTTTTT. Translated: CASSPGVSVEKLFF.